This T cell receptor beta chain was identified during a study of vaccination effects on CD4 cells after COVID-19. Peptide-pool stimulation followed by sequencing identified expanded antigen-specific CD4+ clonotypes in the ViraFEST assay. After less than twelve days in culture, the CD4+ T cells were isolated. Among the vaccine recipients, none had a prior SARS-CoV-2 infection, and nucleocapsid antibodies were negative. After about 2 million PBMC were placed in each well, they were cultured with 8.5 to 10 IU/ml IL-2 and around 10 ug/ml peptides. Sequenced by immunoSEQ multiplex PCR; TCRdb stores in-frame clones only, minus some. The data show about 37,000 clones, 66% seen once. The germline V gene encodes CDR1 SGHRS and CDR2 YFSETQ. V lost 3 bases to trimming and J lost 4 bases, with 20 bases between them. The CDR3 is 16 residues long. With regard to this clone: Antigen specificity is unknown.

The genes are TRBV5-1 and TRBJ2-7; D may be TRBD1 or TRBD2 (6 bases each). The receptor was isolated from a human donor who received a COVID-19 vaccine. The source was CD4+ T cells from PBMCs cultured with HCoV-OC43 spike peptides, collected before COVID-19 vaccination. As to subset: HCoV-OC43 spike overlapping peptide pool stimulation. The CDR3 loop is CASSSPLGGSLYEQYF. CDR3 coding DNA: TGCGCCAGCAGCTCCCCCTTAGGGGGGAGTCTTTACGAGCAGTACTTC.